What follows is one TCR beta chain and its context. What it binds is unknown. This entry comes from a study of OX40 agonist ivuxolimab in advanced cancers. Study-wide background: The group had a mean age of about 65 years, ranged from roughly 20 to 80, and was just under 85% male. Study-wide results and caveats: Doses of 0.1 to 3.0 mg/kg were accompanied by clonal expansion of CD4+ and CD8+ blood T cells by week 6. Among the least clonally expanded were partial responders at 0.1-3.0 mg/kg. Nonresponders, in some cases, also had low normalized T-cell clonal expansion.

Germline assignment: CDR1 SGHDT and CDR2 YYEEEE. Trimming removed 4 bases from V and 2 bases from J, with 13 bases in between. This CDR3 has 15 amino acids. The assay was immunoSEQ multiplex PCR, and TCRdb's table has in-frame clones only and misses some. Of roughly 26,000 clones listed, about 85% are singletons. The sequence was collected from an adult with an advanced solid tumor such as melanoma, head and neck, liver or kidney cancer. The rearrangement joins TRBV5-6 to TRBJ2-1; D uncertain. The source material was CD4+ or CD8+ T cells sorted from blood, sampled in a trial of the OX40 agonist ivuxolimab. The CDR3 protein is CASSRYYAPYNEQFF. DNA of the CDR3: TGTGCCAGCAGCCGTTACTACGCCCCCTACAATGAGCAGTTCTTC. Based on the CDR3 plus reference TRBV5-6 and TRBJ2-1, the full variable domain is DAGVTQSPTHLIKTRGQQVTLRCSPKSGHDTVSWYQQALGQGPQFIFQYYEEEERQRGNFPDRFSGHQFPNYSSELNVNALLLGDSALYLCASSRYYAPYNEQFFGPGTRLTVL.